Sequencing of this TCR beta chain was carried out in a study of shared clonotypes between healthy human individuals. Germline values: CDR1 SGHTS, CDR2 YDEGEE. The germline V and J ends were trimmed by 0 bases and 5 bases, with 11 bases remaining between them. CDR3 length: 15 amino acids. TCRdb's table, derived via immunoSEQ multiplex PCR, lists solely in-frame clones and lacks some. Here the sample spans around 1,900,000 clones, around 93% being singletons. The naive CD8 population came from CD45RO-negative cells selected for CCR7, without terminally differentiated effector memory CD45RA+ cells. Sequenced input: naive CD8+ T cells from PBMCs. The TCR sequence derives from a man aged 18 to 35 in good health. Some clones in this sample may be carry-over from other donors' samples. The chain uses TRBV5-8 and TRBJ2-2; the D call may be TRBD1 or TRBD2 (5 bases each). The DNA for the CDR3 is TGTGCCAGCAGCTTGGAAGGGACGCTGACCGGGGAGCTGTTTTTT. It yields the protein CASSLEGTLTGELFF.